Listed here are 22 T cell receptor beta chains from one sample, sequenced in a study of CD8 T cells in ankylosing spondylitis (dated by TCRdb to 2015 to 2018). Their antigen targets remain unknown. Library preparation employed 5' RACE. TCRdb lists the instrument as Illumina HiSeq 2500. In-frame beta chains were kept once TCRdb had trimmed the public reads at Q25 with fastp and called clones with MiXCR. Identical CDR3 protein sequences are pooled into one entry, listed with their most common genes and DNA. Across this sample there are fewer than 750,000 distinct CDR3 sequences, with around 20% seen only once. The ten most abundant clones make up about 20% of the sample. The investigation overall reported the following: Blood from ankylosing spondylitis patients appeared to be characterized by a TCR beta motif made up of several highly homologous amino acid variants.

The material sequenced was blood, either unsorted or a sorted T cell fraction (not recorded which). The receptors derive from a male donor with ankylosing spondylitis.

The rearrangement uses TRBV12-3 or TRBV12-4 and TRBJ2-2, with D possibly being TRBD1 (6 bases). With 6 bases removed from V and 4 bases from J, the gap between germline ends came to 15 bases. This CDR3 is built from 15 residues. CDR3 in amino acids: CASRPGHRSTGELFF. Written as DNA, the CDR3 is TGTGCCAGCAGGCCGGGACACCGGAGCACCGGGGAGCTGTTTTTT.

This clonotype was counted a few times. V is TRBV7-8 and J is TRBJ1-2; no clear D. Germline CDR1 is SGHVS and CDR2 is FQNEAQ. Trimming left V 1 base short and J 4 bases short, with 16 bases between. The CDR3 consists of 16 residues. The CDR3 DNA reads as TGTGCCAGCAGCTTAGACCCAACTACCAGCGTCTATGGCTACACCTTC. Residues: CASSLDPTTSVYGYTF. Full variable domain (rest looked up from reference TRBV7-8 and TRBJ1-2): GAGVSQSPRYKVAKRGQDVALRCDPISGHVSLFWYQQALGQGPEFLTYFQNEAQLDKSGLPSDRFFAERPEGSVSTLKIQRTQQEDSAVYLCASSLDPTTSVYGYTFGSGTRLTVV.

This clonotype has more than one count but fewer than ten. The rearrangement joins TRBV12-3 or TRBV12-4 to TRBJ1-6; D call uncertain. The V gene lost 3 bases and the J gene lost 7 bases, with 16 bases spanning the gap. This CDR3 has 16 residues. This chain's CDR3 is CASSLSGLGGNSPLHF. The CDR3 nucleotides are TGTGCCAGCAGTTTGAGTGGGCTCGGAGGAAATTCACCCCTCCACTTT.

The J gene is TRBJ2-7, the V gene TRBV7-8, with a weak D call TRBD1 (5 bases). CDR1 is SGHVS, CDR2 FQNEAQ, per germline. The V gene lost 5 bases and the J gene lost 3 bases, with 14 bases spanning the gap. This CDR3 comprises 14 residues. The CDR3 coding sequence is TGTGCCAGCAGCACCACCGACAGCAGCTACGAGCAGTACTTC. Translation: CASSTTDSSYEQYF.

The table lists this clonotype with many counts. The gene calls are TRBV5-1 and TRBJ1-1; D is perhaps TRBD1 (6 bases). CDR1 SGHRS and CDR2 YFSETQ come from the germline V gene. The CDR3 spans 15 residues. With 0 bases removed from V and 0 bases from J, the gap between germline ends came to 9 bases. The CDR3 bases are TGCGCCAGCAGCTTGGCTCCAGGGGTGAACACTGAAGCTTTCTTT. This sequence encodes CASSLAPGVNTEAFF.

This clonotype was observed a handful of times. The chain recombines TRBV14 with TRBJ2-1, with D perhaps TRBD1 or TRBD2 (5 bases each). The CDR3 spans 13 residues. Trimming stripped 0 bases from V and 13 bases from J, with 13 bases between. The germline CDR1 and CDR2 sequences are SGHDN and FVKESK. CDR3 sequence: CASSQDLVRGQFF. The CDR3 DNA follows: TGTGCCAGCAGCCAAGATTTGGTGAGGGGTCAGTTCTTC.

To note about this clonotype: A much larger clone sits a single nucleotide away, making a read error possible. This CDR3 is missing its conserved last phenylalanine or tryptophan, likely due to a read error. The chain is built from TRBV20-1 and TRBJ2-1; D remains ambiguous. In germline, CDR1 is DFQATT, CDR2 SNEGSKA (reference sequence). The length of the CDR3 is 12 residues. V dropped 0 bases and J dropped 8 bases, with 8 bases sitting between them. DNA for the CDR3: TGCAGTGCTAGAGATCGAGGTCATGAGCAGTTCTCC. This gives the protein CSARDRGHEQFS.

The V gene is TRBV5-4, the J gene TRBJ2-4; the match to TRBD2 covers 14 bases. Unmatched junction bases numbered 5, after V lost 0 bases and J lost 0 bases. This CDR3 is 19 amino acids long. Looked up from germline, CDR1 is SGHNT and CDR2 is YYREEE (reference sequence). The CDR3 region has the DNA TGTGCCAGCAGCTTGGGACTAGCGGGAGGGTTAGGAGCCAAAAACATTCAGTACTTC. Amino acid sequence: CASSLGLAGGLGAKNIQYF.

The chain links TRBV28 to TRBJ2-7, with D unresolved. V dropped 3 bases and J dropped 7 bases, with 13 bases sitting between them. From germline, CDR1 is MDHEN and CDR2 SYDVKM. CDR3 size: 13 residues. CDR3 residues: CASSFPSTEEQYF. CDR3 nucleotide sequence: TGTGCCAGCAGTTTTCCTTCGACGGAAGAGCAGTACTTC. The full variable domain, completed using reference TRBV28 and TRBJ2-7, is DVKVTQSSRYLVKRTGEKVFLECVQDMDHENMFWYRQDPGLGLRLIYFSYDVKMKEKGDIPEGYSVSREKKERFSLILESASTNQTSMYLCASSFPSTEEQYFGPGTRLTVT.

This clonotype has a handful of counts. This chain connects TRBV7-9 to TRBJ2-1, with TRBD1 identical over 8 bases. Looked up from germline, CDR1 is SEHNR and CDR2 is FQNEAQ (reference sequence). This CDR3 has 16 residues. After removal of 3 bases from V and 5 bases from J, the junction contained 9 bases not matched to a gene. Written as DNA, the CDR3 is TGTGCCAGCAGCTTGGCACCAGGGACAGGACACAATGAGCAGTTCTTC. It is translated as CASSLAPGTGHNEQFF.

The genes are TRBV12-3 or TRBV12-4 and TRBJ2-5, with a weak D call TRBD1 (6 bases). Between the trimmed V and J ends, which lost 7 bases and 4 bases, there was a span of 10 bases. This CDR3 spans 12 amino acids. DNA of the CDR3: TGTGCCAGCACCCTGACAGGAGAGACCCAGTACTTC. Amino acids: CASTLTGETQYF.

The gene calls are TRBV12-3 or TRBV12-4 and TRBJ2-7; 7 bases match TRBD1. J lost 1 base, V lost 7 bases, and 10 bases had no gene match. The CDR3 length is 15 residues. CDR3: CASTDSDRFSYEQYF. The CDR3 bases are TGTGCCAGCACCGACTCGGACAGGTTTTCCTACGAGCAGTACTTC.

V gene TRBV7-9 combines with J gene TRBJ2-5; D is uncertain. Between the trimmed V and J ends, which lost 2 bases and 4 bases, there was a span of 8 bases. From germline, CDR1 is SEHNR and CDR2 FQNEAQ (reference sequence). The CDR3 is 13 amino acids. The CDR3 is CASSLYVGETQYF. The CDR3 DNA sequence: TGTGCCAGCAGCTTATATGTAGGAGAGACCCAGTACTTC.

This chain connects TRBV29-1 to TRBJ1-3, with D perhaps TRBD1 (5 bases). Trimming stripped 5 bases from V and 0 bases from J, with 11 bases between. Germline V gives CDR1 SQVTM, CDR2 ANQGSEA. The CDR3 sequence is 14 residues long. CDR3 in DNA: TGCAGCGTTTCGGAGGGGAGCTCTGGAAACACCATATATTTT. Its protein is CSVSEGSSGNTIYF. The full variable domain, rest sourced from reference TRBV29-1 and TRBJ1-3, is SAVISQKPSRDICQRGTSLTIQCQVDSQVTMMFWYRQQPGQSLTLIATANQGSEATYESGFVIDKFPISRPNLTFSTLTVSNMSPEDSSIYLCSVSEGSSGNTIYFGEGSWLTVV.

This clonotype was observed a handful of times. The chain is built from TRBV4-1 and TRBJ1-5; 7 nucleotides agree with TRBD1. With V trimmed by 0 bases and J by 2 bases, 4 bases remained unmatched. From germline, CDR1 is MGHRA and CDR2 YSYEKL. The CDR3 consists of 16 residues. CDR3 sequence reads: CASSQDEGAGNQPQHF. As DNA, the CDR3 is TGCGCCAGCAGCCAAGACGAGGGGGCTGGCAATCAGCCCCAGCATTTT.

This clonotype was detected only a few times. The rearrangement joins TRBV6-5 to TRBJ2-7, with unresolved D. Deletions cut 5 bases from V and 0 bases from J, with 17 bases between. Germline loops: CDR1 MNHEY, CDR2 SVGAGI. The CDR3 spans 16 residues. CDR3 in DNA: TGTGCCAGCAGTAACCCTGTAGCTGTGAGCTCCTACGAGCAGTACTTC. Translation gives CASSNPVAVSSYEQYF.

The chain couples TRBV6-1 to TRBJ2-7, with TRBD1 identical over 7 bases. Germline V gene sequence: CDR1 MNHNS, CDR2 SASEGT. V gave up 6 bases and J gave up 4 bases; unmatched junction bases: 12. This CDR3 is built from 15 residues. DNA for the CDR3: TGTGCCAGCAGGAACCGGGGACAGAGAGGGTACGAGCAGTACTTC. It encodes CASRNRGQRGYEQYF.

This chain links TRBV13 with TRBJ2-7, with no clear D. This CDR3 is 14 amino acids long. V shed 2 bases and J shed 3 bases, with 11 bases lying between them. CDR1 and CDR2 from the germline V gene are PRHDT and FYEKMQ (reference sequence). The CDR3 sequence is CASSLRSGHYEQYF. Written as DNA, the CDR3 is TGTGCCAGCAGCTTAAGGTCCGGTCACTACGAGCAGTACTTC. Using reference TRBV13 and TRBJ2-7 for the parts outside the CDR3, the full variable domain is AAGVIQSPRHLIKEKRETATLKCYPIPRHDTVYWYQQGPGQDPQFLISFYEKMQSDKGSIPDRFSAQQFSDYHSELNMSSLELGDSALYFCASSLRSGHYEQYFGPGTRLTVT.

In this sample, this clonotype turned up a few times. CDR3 bases: TGCAGTGCTAGAGATCTGGGGGACAGTGCCCAGCATTTT. Amino acid sequence: CSARDLGDSAQHF. The genes are TRBV20-1 and TRBJ1-5; 7 nucleotides agree with TRBD1. From germline, CDR1 is DFQATT and CDR2 SNEGSKA (reference sequence). V was pared by 0 bases and J by 11 bases, with 7 bases of the junction left unmatched. The CDR3 spans 13 residues.

This chain uses TRBV20-1 with TRBJ2-5; 9 nucleotides agree with TRBD2. V trimming: 0 bases; J trimming: 5 bases; junction bases outside the gene matches: 10. Germline values: CDR1 DFQATT, CDR2 SNEGSKA (reference sequence). The CDR3 loop spans 16 amino acids. DNA of the CDR3: TGCAGTGCTAGAGAGGCTAGCGGGAAGTACTGGGAGACCCAGTACTTC. Its protein product is CSAREASGKYWETQYF.

This clonotype came up a few times. The J gene is TRBJ1-2, the V gene TRBV4-3; D remains unclear. CDR3 length: 16 residues. V was cut by 6 bases and J by 6 bases, with 23 bases left in between. The germline V gene has CDR1 LGHNA and CDR2 YSLEER. CDR3 in amino acids: CASSRIVGGNANGYTF. The DNA for the CDR3 is TGCGCCAGCAGTCGAATTGTCGGAGGGAACGCAAATGGCTACACCTTC.

This sequence joins TRBV5-6 and TRBJ2-7; no reliable D call. The CDR3 totals 14 residues. Germline V gene data show CDR1 as SGHDT and CDR2 as YYEEEE. V was pared by 3 bases and J by 6 bases, with 16 bases between. The CDR3 sequence is CASSSGLGGCEQYF. In DNA form, the CDR3 reads TGTGCCAGCAGCTCCGGGCTCGGCGGCTGCGAGCAGTACTTC.